A selection of T cell receptor beta chains follows, all from one sample in a study of radiotherapy plus CTLA-4 blockade in lung cancer. Assay used: immunoSEQ multiplex PCR; TCRdb lists only in-frame clones, some missing. Of 75,000 to 80,000 clones listed, more than 75% were seen once; the top ten hold 0.85% to 0.9%. This material consisted of peripheral blood, taken from a patient treated with radiotherapy plus ipilimumab. These receptors were obtained from a human donor with non-small cell lung cancer who had stable disease on radiotherapy plus ipilimumab. Each CDR3 is given with its conserved first and last residue. The order of the fields is J gene, V gene, D gene, clone size, CDR3 protein, CDR3 DNA. D genes are given only for firm matches. For some rows the clone size is stated as once, few or many, or as a class when expanded; others skip it.

TRBJ1-6	TRBV6-5	TRBD1	-	CASSPRGTISPLHF	TGTGCCAGCAGTCCCAGGGGGACGATTTCACCCCTCCACTTT
TRBJ2-7	TRBV5-1	TRBD2	-	CASSLGVAGDYEQYF	TGCGCCAGCAGCTTGGGCGTAGCGGGAGACTACGAGCAGTACTTC
TRBJ1-2	TRBV27	-	-	CASSPIGGTTNYGYTF	TGTGCCAGCAGTCCCATTGGGGGGACCACTAACTATGGCTACACCTTC
TRBJ1-2	TRBV7-8	-	-	CASSPSRRPYGYTF	TGTGCCAGCAGCCCCTCCCGGAGACCCTATGGCTACACCTTC
TRBJ2-6	TRBV5-1	TRBD1	-	CASSLEQGATGANVLTF	TGCGCCAGCAGCTTGGAACAGGGGGCGACAGGGGCCAACGTCCTGACTTTC
TRBJ1-6	TRBV2	-	-	CASRVAGGSPLHF	TGTGCCAGCAGAGTCGCGGGAGGCTCACCCCTCCACTTT
TRBJ2-5	TRBV5-1	TRBD1	-	CASSLGGLTGDQETQYF	TGCGCCAGCAGCTTGGGGGGACTGACAGGGGACCAAGAGACCCAGTACTTC
TRBJ1-4	TRBV11-2	-	-	CASRPGALNEKLFF	TGTGCTAGCAGACCGGGGGCCCTTAATGAAAAACTGTTTTTT
TRBJ1-1	TRBV2	TRBD1	few	CASSRDRGTNTEAFF	TGTGCCAGCAGCCGGGACAGGGGAACGAACACTGAAGCTTTCTTT
TRBJ1-1	TRBV11-2	-	-	CASSFRDNTNTEAFF	TGTGCCAGCAGCTTCCGGGACAACACGAACACTGAAGCTTTCTTT
TRBJ1-2	TRBV19	-	-	CASSIVGEYGYTF	TGTGCCAGTAGTATAGTAGGAGAATATGGCTACACCTTC
TRBJ1-5	TRBV19	TRBD1	medium-sized	CASSILAGGYPQHF	TGTGCCAGTAGTATTCTCGCAGGGGGCTACCCCCAGCATTTT
TRBJ2-7	TRBV6-5	-	-	CASSYDVAYEQYF	TGTGCCAGCAGTTACGACGTGGCCTACGAGCAGTACTTC
TRBJ2-3	TRBV27	TRBD1	-	CASSFWTGGGQDTQYF	TGTGCCAGCAGTTTCTGGACAGGGGGAGGACAAGATACGCAGTATTTT
TRBJ2-2	TRBV29-1	TRBD1	-	CSVEGQGAITGELFF	TGCAGCGTTGAAGGACAGGGGGCCATCACCGGGGAGCTGTTTTTT
TRBJ1-3	TRBV7-2	TRBD1	few	CASSLNTGGDTIYF	TGTGCCAGCAGCTTAAATACAGGGGGAGACACCATATATTTT
TRBJ1-2	TRBV29-1	TRBD1	-	CSVTDRDRGYTF	TGCAGCGTTACAGACAGGGACCGAGGCTACACCTTC
TRBJ1-1	TRBV7-9	-	few	CASSIGQKNTEAFF	TGTGCCAGCAGCATAGGACAGAAGAACACTGAAGCTTTCTTT
TRBJ2-4	TRBV19	TRBD1	-	CASSIDPDRLAKNIQYF	TGTGCCAGTAGTATAGATCCGGACAGGTTAGCCAAAAACATTCAGTACTTC
TRBJ1-1	TRBV18	-	-	CASSQRSNMNTEAFF	TGTGCCAGCTCACAGCGCTCCAACATGAACACTGAAGCTTTCTTT
TRBJ2-1	TRBV11-2	-	-	CASSLPYGAADEQFF	TGTGCCAGCAGCTTACCCTATGGGGCGGCTGATGAGCAGTTCTTC
TRBJ2-7	TRBV6-5	-	-	CASSLSRGQGYHEQYF	TGTGCCAGCAGTTTATCCCGTGGGCAGGGGTACCACGAGCAGTACTTC
TRBJ1-5	TRBV27	-	-	CASNSPGNQPQHF	TGTGCCAGCAATTCCCCCGGCAATCAGCCCCAGCATTTT
TRBJ2-7	TRBV19	-	-	CASSPRPQGEQYF	TGTGCCAGTAGTCCCCGGCCTCAGGGGGAGCAGTACTTC
TRBJ1-2	TRBV28	-	-	CASSLAGSNYGYTF	TGTGCCAGCAGTTTAGCAGGATCTAACTATGGCTACACCTTC
TRBJ1-2	TRBV6-6	TRBD1	-	CASSAGTGGYGYTF	TGTGCCAGCAGCGCCGGGACAGGAGGTTATGGCTACACCTTC
TRBJ1-1	TRBV4-1	-	-	CASSQDGRGAGAFF	TGCGCCAGCAGCCAAGATGGGAGAGGAGCTGGGGCTTTCTTT
TRBJ1-2	TRBV18	-	-	CASSPDSGIRNYGYAF	TGTGCCAGCTCACCGGACTCGGGGATACGAAACTATGGCTACGCCTTC
TRBJ1-6	TRBV28	-	-	CASSLLRSPLHF	TGTGCCAGCAGTTTATTGCGGTCACCCCTCCACTTT